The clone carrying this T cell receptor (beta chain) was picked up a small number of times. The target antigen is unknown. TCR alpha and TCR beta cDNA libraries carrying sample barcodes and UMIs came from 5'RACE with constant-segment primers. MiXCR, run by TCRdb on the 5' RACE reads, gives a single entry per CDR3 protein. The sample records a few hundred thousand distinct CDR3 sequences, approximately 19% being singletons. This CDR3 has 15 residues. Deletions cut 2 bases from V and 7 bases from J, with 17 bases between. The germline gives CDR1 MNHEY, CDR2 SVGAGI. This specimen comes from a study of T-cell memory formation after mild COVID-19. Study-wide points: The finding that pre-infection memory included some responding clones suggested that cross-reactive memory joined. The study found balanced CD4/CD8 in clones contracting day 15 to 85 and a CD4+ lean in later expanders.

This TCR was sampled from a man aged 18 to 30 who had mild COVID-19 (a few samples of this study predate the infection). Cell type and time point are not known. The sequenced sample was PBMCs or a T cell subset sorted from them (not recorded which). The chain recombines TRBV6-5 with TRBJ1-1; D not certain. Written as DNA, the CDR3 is TGTGCCAGCAGTTACGATTATAGGGTCAGCAGTGAAGCTTTCTTT. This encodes CASSYDYRVSSEAFF.